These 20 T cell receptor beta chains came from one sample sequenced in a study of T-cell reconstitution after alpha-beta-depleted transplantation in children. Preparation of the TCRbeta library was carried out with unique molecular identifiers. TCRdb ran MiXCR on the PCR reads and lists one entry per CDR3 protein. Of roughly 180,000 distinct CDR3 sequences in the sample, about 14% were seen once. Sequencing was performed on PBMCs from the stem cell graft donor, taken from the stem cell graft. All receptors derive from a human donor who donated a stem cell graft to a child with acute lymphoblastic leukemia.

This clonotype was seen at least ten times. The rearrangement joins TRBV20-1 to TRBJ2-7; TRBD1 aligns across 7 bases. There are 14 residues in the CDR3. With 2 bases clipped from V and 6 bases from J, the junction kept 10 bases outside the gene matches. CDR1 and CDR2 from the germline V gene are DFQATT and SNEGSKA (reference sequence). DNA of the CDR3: TGCAGTGCTAGAAGGGGGCGCACTAAGGGCGAGCAGTACTTC. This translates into CSARRGRTKGEQYF.

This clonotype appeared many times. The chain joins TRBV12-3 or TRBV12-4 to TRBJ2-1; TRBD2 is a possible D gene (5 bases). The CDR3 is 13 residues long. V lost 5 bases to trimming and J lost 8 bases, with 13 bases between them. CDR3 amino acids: CASSPRDLDEQFF. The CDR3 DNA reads TGTGCCAGCAGTCCTCGGGATCTGGATGAGCAGTTCTTC.

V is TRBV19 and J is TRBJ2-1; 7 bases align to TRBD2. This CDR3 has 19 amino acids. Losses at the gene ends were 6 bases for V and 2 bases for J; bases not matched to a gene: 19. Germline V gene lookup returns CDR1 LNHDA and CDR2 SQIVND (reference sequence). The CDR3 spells CASSPHASGGSTTYNEQFF. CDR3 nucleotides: TGTGCCAGTAGCCCACATGCCTCCGGGGGGTCTACCACCTACAATGAGCAGTTCTTC.

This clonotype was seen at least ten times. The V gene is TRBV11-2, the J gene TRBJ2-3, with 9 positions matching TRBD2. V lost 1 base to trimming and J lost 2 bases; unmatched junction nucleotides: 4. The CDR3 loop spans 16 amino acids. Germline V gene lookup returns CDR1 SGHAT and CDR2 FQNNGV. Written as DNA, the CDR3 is TGTGCCAGCAGCTTAGGTAGCGGGAGATCCACAGATACGCAGTATTTT. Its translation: CASSLGSGRSTDTQYF.

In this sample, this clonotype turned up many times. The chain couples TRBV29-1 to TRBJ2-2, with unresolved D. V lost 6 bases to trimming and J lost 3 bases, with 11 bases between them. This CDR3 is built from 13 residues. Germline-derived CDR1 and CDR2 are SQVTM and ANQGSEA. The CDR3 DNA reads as TGCAGCGTCTACCTTGGTGACACCGGGGAGCTGTTTTTT. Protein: CSVYLGDTGELFF.

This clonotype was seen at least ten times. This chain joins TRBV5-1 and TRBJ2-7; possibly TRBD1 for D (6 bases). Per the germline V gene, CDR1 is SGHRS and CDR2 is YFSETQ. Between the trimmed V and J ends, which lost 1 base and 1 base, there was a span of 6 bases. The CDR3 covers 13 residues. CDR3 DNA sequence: TGCGCCAGCAGCTTGACAGGGTCCTACGAGCAGTACTTC. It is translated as CASSLTGSYEQYF.

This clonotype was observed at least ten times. CDR3 nucleotide sequence: TGTGCCACCAGCCAGACAGGCCCCGGCTATAGCAATCAGCCCCAGCATTTT. This codes for CATSQTGPGYSNQPQHF. This chain uses TRBV15 with TRBJ1-5, with D possibly being TRBD1 (6 bases). The CDR3 totals 17 residues. Trimming removed 5 bases at V and 0 bases at J, with 17 bases between. Germline loops: CDR1 LNHNV, CDR2 YYDKDF (reference sequence). Using reference TRBV15 and TRBJ1-5 for the parts outside the CDR3, the full variable domain is DAMVIQNPRYQVTQFGKPVTLSCSQTLNHNVMYWYQQKSSQAPKLLFHYYDKDFNNEADTPDNFQSRRPNTSFCFLDIRSPGLGDTAMYLCATSQTGPGYSNQPQHFGDGTRLSIL.

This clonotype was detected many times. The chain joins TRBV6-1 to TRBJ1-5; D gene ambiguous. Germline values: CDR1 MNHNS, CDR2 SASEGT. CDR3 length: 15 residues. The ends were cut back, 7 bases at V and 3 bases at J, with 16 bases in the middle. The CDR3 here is CASTTRRVPNQPQHF. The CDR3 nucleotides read TGTGCCAGCACCACCAGACGGGTTCCCAATCAGCCCCAGCATTTT.

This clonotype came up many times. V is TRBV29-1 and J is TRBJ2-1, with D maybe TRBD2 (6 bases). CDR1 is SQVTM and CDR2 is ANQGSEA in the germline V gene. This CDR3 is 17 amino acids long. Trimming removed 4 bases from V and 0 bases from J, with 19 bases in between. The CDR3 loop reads CSVADSGRFSSYNEQFF. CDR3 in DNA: TGCAGCGTTGCTGATAGCGGCCGCTTTAGCTCCTACAATGAGCAGTTCTTC.

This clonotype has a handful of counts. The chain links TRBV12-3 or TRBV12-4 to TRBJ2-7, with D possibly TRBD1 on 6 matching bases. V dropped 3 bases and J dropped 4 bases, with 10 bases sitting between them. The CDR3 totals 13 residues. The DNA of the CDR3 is TGTGCCAGCAGTTTCAGGGGCCTATACGAGCAGTACTTC. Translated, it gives CASSFRGLYEQYF.

CDR3: CASSPLAGYYNEQFF. The CDR3 bases are TGTGCCAGCTCACCACTAGCGGGGTACTACAATGAGCAGTTCTTC. V gene TRBV18 combines with J gene TRBJ2-1; 8 bases align to TRBD2. The CDR3 covers 15 residues. J lost 3 bases, V lost 1 base, and 2 bases had no gene match. In germline, CDR1 is KGHSH, CDR2 LQKENI.

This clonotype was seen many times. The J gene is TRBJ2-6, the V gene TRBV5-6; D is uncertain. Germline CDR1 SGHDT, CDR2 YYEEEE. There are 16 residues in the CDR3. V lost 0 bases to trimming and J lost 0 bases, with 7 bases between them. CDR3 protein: CASSLGSNSGANVLTF. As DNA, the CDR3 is TGTGCCAGCAGCTTGGGCAGCAACTCTGGGGCCAACGTCCTGACTTTC.

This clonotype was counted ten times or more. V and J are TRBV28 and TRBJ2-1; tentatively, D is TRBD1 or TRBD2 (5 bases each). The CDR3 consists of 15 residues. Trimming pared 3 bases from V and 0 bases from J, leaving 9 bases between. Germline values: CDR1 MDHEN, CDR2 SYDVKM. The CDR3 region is CASSLWGSSYNEQFF. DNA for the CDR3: TGTGCCAGCAGTTTGTGGGGGAGCTCCTACAATGAGCAGTTCTTC. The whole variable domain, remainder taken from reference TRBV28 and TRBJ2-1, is DVKVTQSSRYLVKRTGEKVFLECVQDMDHENMFWYRQDPGLGLRLIYFSYDVKMKEKGDIPEGYSVSREKKERFSLILESASTNQTSMYLCASSLWGSSYNEQFFGPGTRLTVL.

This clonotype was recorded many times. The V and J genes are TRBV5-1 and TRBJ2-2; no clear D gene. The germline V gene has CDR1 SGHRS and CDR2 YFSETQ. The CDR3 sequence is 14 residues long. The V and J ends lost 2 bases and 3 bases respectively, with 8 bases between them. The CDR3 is CASSFRDHTGELFF. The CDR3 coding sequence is TGCGCCAGCAGCTTCCGAGACCACACCGGGGAGCTGTTTTTT. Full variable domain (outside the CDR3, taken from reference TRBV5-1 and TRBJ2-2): KAGVTQTPRYLIKTRGQQVTLSCSPISGHRSVSWYQQTPGQGLQFLFEYFSETQRNKGNFPGRFSGRQFSNSRSEMNVSTLELGDSALYLCASSFRDHTGELFFGEGSRLTVL.

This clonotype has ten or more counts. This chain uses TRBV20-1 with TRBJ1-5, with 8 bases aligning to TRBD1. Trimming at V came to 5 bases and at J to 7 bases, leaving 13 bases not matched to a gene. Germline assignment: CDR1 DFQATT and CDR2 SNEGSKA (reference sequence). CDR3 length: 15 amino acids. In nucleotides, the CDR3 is TGCAGTGCTGCCACAGGGGGAGTTTTTAAACAGCCCCAGCATTTT. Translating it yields CSAATGGVFKQPQHF.

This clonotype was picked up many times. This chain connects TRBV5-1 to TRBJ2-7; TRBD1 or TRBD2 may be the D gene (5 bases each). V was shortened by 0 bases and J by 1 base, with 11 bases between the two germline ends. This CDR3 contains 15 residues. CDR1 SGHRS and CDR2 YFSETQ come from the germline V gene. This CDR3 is CASSLGGDGSYEQYF. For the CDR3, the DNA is TGCGCCAGCAGCTTGGGAGGGGACGGTTCCTACGAGCAGTACTTC.

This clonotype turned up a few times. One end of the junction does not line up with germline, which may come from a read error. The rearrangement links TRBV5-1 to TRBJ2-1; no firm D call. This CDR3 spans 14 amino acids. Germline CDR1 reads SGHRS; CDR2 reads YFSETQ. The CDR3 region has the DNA TGCGCCAGCAGCTTGGAGGCCGGCCTCGATGATCAGTTCTTC. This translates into CASSLEAGLDDQFF. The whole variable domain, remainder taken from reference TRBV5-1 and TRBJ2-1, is KAGVTQTPRYLIKTRGQQVTLSCSPISGHRSVSWYQQTPGQGLQFLFEYFSETQRNKGNFPGRFSGRQFSNSRSEMNVSTLELGDSALYLCASSLEAGLDDQFFGPGTRLTVL.

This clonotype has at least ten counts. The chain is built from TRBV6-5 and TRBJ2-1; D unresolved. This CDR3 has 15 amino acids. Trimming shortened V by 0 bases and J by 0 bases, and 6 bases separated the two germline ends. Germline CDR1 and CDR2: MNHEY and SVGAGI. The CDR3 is CASSYSFHSYNEQFF. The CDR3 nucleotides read TGTGCCAGCAGTTACTCATTCCACTCCTACAATGAGCAGTTCTTC.

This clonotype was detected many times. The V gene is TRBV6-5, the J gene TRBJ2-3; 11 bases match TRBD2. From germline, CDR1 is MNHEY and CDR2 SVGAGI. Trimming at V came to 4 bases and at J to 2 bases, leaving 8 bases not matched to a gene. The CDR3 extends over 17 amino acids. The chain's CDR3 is CASSSLGTSGYTDTQYF. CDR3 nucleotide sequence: TGTGCCAGCAGTTCTCTCGGGACTAGCGGATACACAGATACGCAGTATTTT.

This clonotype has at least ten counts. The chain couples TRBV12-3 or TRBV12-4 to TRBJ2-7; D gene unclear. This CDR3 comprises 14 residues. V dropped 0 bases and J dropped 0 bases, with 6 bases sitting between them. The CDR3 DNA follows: TGTGCCAGCAGTTTAGCTTGGGGCTCCTACGAGCAGTACTTC. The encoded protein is CASSLAWGSYEQYF.